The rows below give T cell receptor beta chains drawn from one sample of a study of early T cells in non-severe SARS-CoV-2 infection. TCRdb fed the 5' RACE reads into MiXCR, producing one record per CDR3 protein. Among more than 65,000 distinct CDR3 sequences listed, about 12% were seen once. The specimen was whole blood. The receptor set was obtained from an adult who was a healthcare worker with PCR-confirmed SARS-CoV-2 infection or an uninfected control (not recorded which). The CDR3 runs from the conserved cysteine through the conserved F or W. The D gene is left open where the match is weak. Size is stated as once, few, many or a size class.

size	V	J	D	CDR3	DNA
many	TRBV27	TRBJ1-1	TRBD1	CASQEIDRATEAFF	TGTGCCAGCCAAGAAATCGACAGGGCCACTGAAGCTTTCTTT
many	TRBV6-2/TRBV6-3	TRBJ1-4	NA	CASSSWTANGEKLFF	TGTGCCAGCAGTAGTTGGACGGCGAACGGTGAAAAACTGTTTTTT
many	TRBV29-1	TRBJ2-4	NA	CSAYRLGPENIQYF	TGCAGCGCCTATAGACTAGGCCCGGAGAACATTCAGTACTTC
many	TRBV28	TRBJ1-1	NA	CASSFLSGTNTEAFF	TGTGCCAGCAGTTTTCTCTCGGGGACCAACACTGAAGCTTTCTTT
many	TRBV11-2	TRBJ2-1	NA	CASSPGEGQVNEQFF	TGTGCCAGCAGCCCAGGGGAGGGGCAGGTGAATGAGCAGTTCTTC
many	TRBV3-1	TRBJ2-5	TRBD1	CASSQDWRTGDETQYF	TGTGCCAGCAGCCAAGATTGGAGGACAGGGGATGAGACCCAGTACTTC
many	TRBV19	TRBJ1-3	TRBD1	CASTLASSGTASGNTIYF	TGTGCCAGTACTCTCGCGTCTTCCGGGACAGCCTCTGGAAACACCATATATTTT
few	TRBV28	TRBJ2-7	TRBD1	CASSLTGEWSYEQYF	TGTGCCAGCAGTTTGACAGGGGAGTGGTCCTACGAGCAGTACTTC
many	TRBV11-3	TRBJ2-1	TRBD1	CASSPGGRDNEQFF	TGTGCCAGCAGCCCAGGGGGCCGAGACAATGAGCAGTTCTTC
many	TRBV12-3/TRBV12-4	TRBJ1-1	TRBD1	CASRNPGQGTVATEAFF	TGTGCCAGCAGAAATCCGGGACAGGGGACCGTTGCCACTGAAGCTTTCTTT
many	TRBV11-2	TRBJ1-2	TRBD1	CASSPRQGGAGYTF	TGTGCCAGCAGCCCCCGACAGGGTGGGGCTGGCTACACCTTC
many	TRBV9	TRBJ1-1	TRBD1	CASSVVTGTEAFF	TGTGCCAGCAGCGTAGTGACAGGGACGGAAGCTTTCTTT
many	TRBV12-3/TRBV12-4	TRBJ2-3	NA	CASSSSPPSSTDTQYF	TGTGCCAGCAGTTCATCCCCCCCATCTTCCACAGATACGCAGTATTTT
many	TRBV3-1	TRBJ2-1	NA	CASSQDAEAVAYNEQFF	TGTGCCAGCAGCCAAGATGCGGAGGCAGTAGCCTACAATGAGCAGTTCTTC
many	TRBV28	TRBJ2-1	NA	CAHSGAGLDNEQFF	TGTGCCCACAGTGGGGCGGGATTAGACAATGAGCAGTTCTTC